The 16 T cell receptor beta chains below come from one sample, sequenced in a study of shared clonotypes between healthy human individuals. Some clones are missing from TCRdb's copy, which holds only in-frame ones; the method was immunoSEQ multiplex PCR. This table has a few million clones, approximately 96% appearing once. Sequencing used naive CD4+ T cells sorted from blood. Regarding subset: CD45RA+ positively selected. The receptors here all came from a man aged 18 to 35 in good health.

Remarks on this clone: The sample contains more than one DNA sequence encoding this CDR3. CDR3 in amino acids: CASSLNTEAFF. Written as DNA, the CDR3 is TGTGCCAGCAGCCTCAACACTGAAGCTTTCTTT. This chain connects TRBV5-6 to TRBJ1-1; D not resolved. The CDR3 loop spans 11 amino acids. CDR1 is SGHDT and CDR2 is YYEEEE in the germline V gene. V dropped 4 bases and J dropped 2 bases, with 3 bases sitting between them.

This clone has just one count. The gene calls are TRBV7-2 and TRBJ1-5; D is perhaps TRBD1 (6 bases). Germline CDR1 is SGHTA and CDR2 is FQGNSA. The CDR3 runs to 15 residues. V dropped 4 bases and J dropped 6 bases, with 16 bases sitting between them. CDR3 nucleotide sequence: TGTGCCAGCAGCTCAGAACAGGGAACGGGTCAGCCCCAGCATTTT. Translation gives CASSSEQGTGQPQHF. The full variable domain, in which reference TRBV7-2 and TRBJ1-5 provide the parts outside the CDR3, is GAGVSQSPSNKVTEKGKDVELRCDPISGHTALYWYRQSLGQGLEFLIYFQGNSAPDKSGLPSDRFSAERTGGSVSTLTIQRTQQEDSAVYLCASSSEQGTGQPQHFGDGTRLSIL.

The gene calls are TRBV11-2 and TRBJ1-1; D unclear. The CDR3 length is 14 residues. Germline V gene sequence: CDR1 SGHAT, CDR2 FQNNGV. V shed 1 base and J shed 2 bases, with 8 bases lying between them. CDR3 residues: CASSLVTSNTEAFF. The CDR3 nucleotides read TGTGCCAGCAGCTTAGTAACATCCAACACTGAAGCTTTCTTT.

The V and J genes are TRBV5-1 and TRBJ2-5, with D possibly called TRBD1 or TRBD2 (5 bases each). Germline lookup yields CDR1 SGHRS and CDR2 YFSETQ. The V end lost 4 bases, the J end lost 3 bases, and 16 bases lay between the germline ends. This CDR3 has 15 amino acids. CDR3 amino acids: CASSPTSGTEETQYF. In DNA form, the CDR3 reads TGCGCCAGCAGCCCGACCTCCGGGACCGAAGAGACCCAGTACTTC.

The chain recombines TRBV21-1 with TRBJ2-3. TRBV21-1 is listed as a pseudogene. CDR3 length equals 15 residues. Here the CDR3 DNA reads TGTGCCATCCCCATGCTCGGCGCGAGCACAGATACGCAGTATTTT. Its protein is CAIPMLGASTDTQYF.

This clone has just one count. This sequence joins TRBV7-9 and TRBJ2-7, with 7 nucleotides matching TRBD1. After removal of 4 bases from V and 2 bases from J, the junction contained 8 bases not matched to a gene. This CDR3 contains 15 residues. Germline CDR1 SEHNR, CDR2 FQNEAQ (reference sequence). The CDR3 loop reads CASSSTSGQPYEQYF. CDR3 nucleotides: TGTGCCAGCAGCTCTACCTCGGGACAGCCCTACGAGCAGTACTTC.

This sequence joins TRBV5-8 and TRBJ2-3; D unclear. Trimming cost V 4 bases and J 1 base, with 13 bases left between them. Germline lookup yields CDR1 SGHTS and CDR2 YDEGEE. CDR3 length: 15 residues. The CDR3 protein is CASSPEGRGTDTQYF. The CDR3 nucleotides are TGTGCCAGCAGCCCGGAAGGGCGCGGCACAGATACGCAGTATTTT. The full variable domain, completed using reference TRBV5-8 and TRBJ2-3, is EAGVTQSPTHLIKTRGQQATLRCSPISGHTSVYWYQQALGLGLQFLLWYDEGEERNRGNFPPRFSGRQFPNYSSELNVNALELEDSALYLCASSPEGRGTDTQYFGPGTRLTVL.

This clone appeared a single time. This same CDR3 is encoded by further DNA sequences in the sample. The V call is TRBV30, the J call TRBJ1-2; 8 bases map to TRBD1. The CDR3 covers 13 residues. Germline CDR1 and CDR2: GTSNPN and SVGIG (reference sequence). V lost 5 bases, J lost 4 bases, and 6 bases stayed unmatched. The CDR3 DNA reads TGTGCCTGGTCCCAGGGGGCAGGCTATGGCTACACCTTC. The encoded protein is CAWSQGAGYGYTF.

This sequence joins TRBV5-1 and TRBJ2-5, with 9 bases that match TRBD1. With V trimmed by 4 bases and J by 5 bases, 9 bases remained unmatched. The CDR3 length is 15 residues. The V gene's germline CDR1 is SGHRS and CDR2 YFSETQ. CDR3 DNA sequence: TGCGCCAGCAGCGAATACAGGGGGCAGACGGAGACCCAGTACTTC. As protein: CASSEYRGQTETQYF.

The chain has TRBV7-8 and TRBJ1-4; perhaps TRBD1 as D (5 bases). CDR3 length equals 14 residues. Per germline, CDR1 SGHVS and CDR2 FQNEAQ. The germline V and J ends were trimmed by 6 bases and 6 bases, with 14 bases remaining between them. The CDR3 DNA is TGTGCCAGCAGTCAGGGATGGCTAGATGAAAAACTGTTTTTT. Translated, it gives CASSQGWLDEKLFF.

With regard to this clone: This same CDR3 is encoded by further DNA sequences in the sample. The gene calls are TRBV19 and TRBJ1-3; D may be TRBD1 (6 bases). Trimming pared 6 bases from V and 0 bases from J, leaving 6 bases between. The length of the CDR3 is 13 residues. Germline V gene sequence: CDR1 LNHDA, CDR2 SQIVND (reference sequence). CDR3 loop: CASRQGSGNTIYF. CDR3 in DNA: TGTGCCAGTAGACAGGGCTCTGGAAACACCATATATTTT.

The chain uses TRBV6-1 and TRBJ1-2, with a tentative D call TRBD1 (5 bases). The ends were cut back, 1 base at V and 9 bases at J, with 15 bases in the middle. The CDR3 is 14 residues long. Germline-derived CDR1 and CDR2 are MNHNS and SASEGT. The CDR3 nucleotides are TGTGCCAGCAGTGAAGGGACGGGGGTATCAAGCTACACCTTC. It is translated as CASSEGTGVSSYTF.

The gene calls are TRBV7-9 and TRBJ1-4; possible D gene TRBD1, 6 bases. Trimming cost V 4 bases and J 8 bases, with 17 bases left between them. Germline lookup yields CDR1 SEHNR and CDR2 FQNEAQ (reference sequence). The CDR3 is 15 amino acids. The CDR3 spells CASSSGGAVIEKLFF. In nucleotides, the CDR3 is TGTGCCAGCAGCTCCGGGGGCGCTGTTATAGAAAAACTGTTTTTT.

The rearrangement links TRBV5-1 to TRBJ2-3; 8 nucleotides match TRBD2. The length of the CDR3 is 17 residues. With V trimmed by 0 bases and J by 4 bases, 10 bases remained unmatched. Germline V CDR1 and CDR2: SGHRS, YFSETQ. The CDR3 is CASSLAVRGGGPDTQYF. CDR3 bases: TGCGCCAGCAGCTTGGCGGTCCGGGGGGGCGGCCCAGATACGCAGTATTTT.

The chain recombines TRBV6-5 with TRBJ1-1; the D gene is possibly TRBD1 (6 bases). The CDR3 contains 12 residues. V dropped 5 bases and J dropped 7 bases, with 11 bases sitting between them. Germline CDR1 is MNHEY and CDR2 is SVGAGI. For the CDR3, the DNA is TGTGCCAGCAGTCTGGACAGCCTTGAAGCTTTCTTT. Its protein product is CASSLDSLEAFF.

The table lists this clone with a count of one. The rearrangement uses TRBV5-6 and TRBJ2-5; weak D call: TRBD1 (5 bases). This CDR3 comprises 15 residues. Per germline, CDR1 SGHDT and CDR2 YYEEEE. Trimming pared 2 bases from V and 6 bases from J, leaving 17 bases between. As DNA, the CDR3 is TGTGCCAGCAGCTTCCAGCGTAGGGGCACTAAGACCCAGTACTTC. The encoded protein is CASSFQRRGTKTQYF.